This paragraph reports one T cell receptor beta chain. Germline V CDR1 and CDR2: SNHLY, FYNNEI. V gave up 6 bases and J gave up 5 bases, with 13 bases separating them. The CDR3 is 14 amino acids. These data are taken from a study of blood T cell repertoires in COVID-19. Study summary: There were acute and convalescent COVID-19 samples, and they came from the United States, Italy and Spain. Nucleic acid was either cDNA or gDNA, and it came from T cells, B-cell-depleted T cells, or PBMCs.

Authors' analysis steps: For nucleated cells, counts were estimated from reference gene primer amplification. Sequencing was performed with immunoSEQ multiplex PCR; in TCRdb, only in-frame clones are kept and a portion is missing. V, J and clone size reflect that table, while D and trimming were determined from the DNA. The table records approximately 75,000 clones, around 74% of them present only once. V usage is TRBV2 and J usage is TRBJ1-4; perhaps TRBD1 as D (5 bases). The material sequenced was peripheral blood. The sequence derives from a human donor with acute or convalescent COVID-19. The donor label of this sample is uncertain. CDR3 loop: CASRDTLGNEKLFF. In DNA form, the CDR3 reads TGTGCCAGCAGGGACACCCTCGGGAATGAAAAACTGTTTTTT.